The source of this TCR beta chain is a study of cytotoxic CD8 clonotypes in ibrutinib-treated CLL. Study-wide background: About 24 partial and 2 complete responses; at median roughly 70 months, about 14 remitted, roughly 12 progressed.

The intended depth for sequencing was 1 in 200,000 to 1 in 1 million T cells. Only in-frame clones appear in the TCRdb table, and some are missing; sequencing was by immunoSEQ multiplex PCR. Among roughly 300,000 clones listed, roughly 76% were seen once. The CDR3 is 14 residues long. The germline V gene has CDR1 MNHEY and CDR2 SVGAGI. The germline V and J ends were trimmed by 5 bases and 0 bases, with 8 bases remaining between them. This TCR was recovered from a human donor with chronic lymphocytic leukemia. The specimen was PBMCs, collected at disease progression, from a patient treated with ibrutinib. The chain is built from TRBV6-5 and TRBJ1-3; D unclear. The CDR3 bases are TGTGCCAGCAGTCGCCGACCCTCTGGAAACACCATATATTTT. Amino acids: CASSRRPSGNTIYF.